Listed here is a single T cell receptor beta chain. The antigen is unknown. This sample is part of a study of cytomegalovirus exposure and HLA in healthy donors. 13 Jbeta primers and 60 Vbeta primers were used for the PCR. TCRdb's copy holds only in-frame clones and misses some; the assay was immunoSEQ multiplex PCR. This sample has around 140,000 clones, with about 73% found just once. This CDR3 is built from 15 residues. Germline assignment: CDR1 ENHRY and CDR2 SYGVKD. V lost 3 bases, J lost 4 bases, and 6 bases stayed unmatched. Study-wide findings and caveats: Later analysis showed TCR association rates varying by HLA locus, highest for DRB1 and lowest for HLA-C. A list of around 160 TCR beta chains associated with cytomegalovirus was given. Later on, analysis showed that most CMV-associated TCR beta chains appeared to be HLA-restricted. Reportedly, fewer N-insertions than the approximately 680-donor mean appeared in an Asian-associated ancestry cluster in a later analysis.

The chain combines TRBV10-3 with TRBJ1-2; 9 positions match TRBD1. The origin of this receptor is a woman aged 60-75 years in good health and CMV-seropositive. The sequenced sample was PBMCs. CDR3 nucleotide sequence: TGTGCCATCAGTGACTCCGGGACAGGGCCCTATGGCTACACCTTC. Its translation is CAISDSGTGPYGYTF.